This T cell receptor (beta chain) was identified in a study of blood T cell repertoires in COVID-19. Study overall: Collection of acute and convalescent COVID-19 samples took place in the United States, Italy and Spain. T cells, B-cell-depleted T cells, or PBMCs supplied cDNA or gDNA.

Source study methods: Estimated nucleated cell counts came from reference gene primer amplification. Method: immunoSEQ multiplex PCR; TCRdb's copy keeps in-frame clones and lacks some. The V and J calls and clone size were taken over from that table, and D and trimming were inferred from the DNA. The data hold under 150,000 clones, with roughly nine tenths observed a single time. Trimming took 8 bases from V and 0 from J; bases not matched to a gene: 9. CDR3 length equals 14 residues. Germline-derived CDR1 and CDR2 are SQVTM and ANQGSEA. The sequencing input was peripheral blood. The chain links TRBV29-1 to TRBJ1-1; 7 bases match TRBD1. The clonotype originates from a human donor with active COVID-19. The donor label of this sample is uncertain. The CDR3 DNA reads TGCAGCACTAGGGACAGAATAATGAACACTGAAGCTTTCTTT. This encodes CSTRDRIMNTEAFF.